The entry below describes one T cell receptor (beta chain). Its antigen remains unknown. Germline CDR1 SGHTA, CDR2 FQGNSA. The length of the CDR3 is 15 residues. The germline V and J ends were trimmed by 2 bases and 0 bases, with 9 bases remaining between them. These data come from a study of blood T cells in healthy people across ages. Study-wide points: Strong correlation was found linking TCR beta diversity to naive T cell percentage.

For the second PCR, which ran for about 7 to 11 cycles, a sample-barcoded 5' primer and a J-beta primer mix were used. TCRdb passed the 5' RACE reads through MiXCR, listing each CDR3 protein once. Seen here are about 680,000 distinct CDR3 sequences, around 45% observed once, and the top ten hold approximately 32%. The chain is built from TRBV7-2 and TRBJ2-3; D may be TRBD2 (6 bases). Material: blood. The source is a woman in her sixties in good health. CDR3 sequence reads: CASSLRGKSTDTQYF. DNA for the CDR3: TGTGCCAGCAGCTTACGCGGGAAAAGCACAGATACGCAGTATTTT.